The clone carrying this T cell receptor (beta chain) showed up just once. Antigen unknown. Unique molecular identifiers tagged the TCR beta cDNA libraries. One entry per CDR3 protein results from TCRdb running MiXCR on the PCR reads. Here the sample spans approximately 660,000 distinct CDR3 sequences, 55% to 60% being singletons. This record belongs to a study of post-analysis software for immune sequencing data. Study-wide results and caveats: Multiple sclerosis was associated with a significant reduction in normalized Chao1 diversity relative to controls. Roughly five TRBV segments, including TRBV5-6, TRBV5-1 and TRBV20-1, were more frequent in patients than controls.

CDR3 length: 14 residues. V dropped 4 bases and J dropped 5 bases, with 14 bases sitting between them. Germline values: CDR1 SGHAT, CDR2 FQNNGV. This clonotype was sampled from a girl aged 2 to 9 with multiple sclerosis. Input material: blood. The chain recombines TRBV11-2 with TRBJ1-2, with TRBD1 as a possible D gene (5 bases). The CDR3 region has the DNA TGTGCCAGCAGCTCCCTCGGGGGGAGATATGGCTACACCTTC. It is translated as CASSSLGGRYGYTF. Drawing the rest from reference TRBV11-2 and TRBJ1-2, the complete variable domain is EAGVAQSPRYKIIEKRQSVAFWCNPISGHATLYWYQQILGQGPKLLIQFQNNGVVDDSQLPKDRFSAERLKGVDSTLKIQPAKLEDSAVYLCASSSLGGRYGYTFGSGTRLTVV.